These T cell receptor beta chains were read from a single sample in a study of metastatic and nonmetastatic thyroid tumors. TCRdb re-clonotyped the PCR reads via MiXCR. The table has approximately 86,000 clones, around 13% seen once. Material: tumor tissue. The source is a female donor with papillary thyroid cancer or a benign thyroid nodule (not recorded which). Some clones in this sample may be carry-over from other donors' samples. CDR3s leave out the opening cysteine and the closing phenylalanine or tryptophan.

CDR3,J,V
ASSFAGPRNTEAF,TRBJ1-1,TRBV11-2
ASSLDGPLAGGNEQF,TRBJ2-1,TRBV5-1
ASSFSPLGYT,TRBJ1-2,TRBV3-1
ASQGGQPRQETQY,TRBJ2-5,TRBV5-1
STYGASGTQETQY,TRBJ2-5,TRBV20-1
ASSLGRQWTTQKLF,TRBJ1-4,TRBV5-1
ASSFQTGTGAYDEQF,TRBJ2-1,TRBV11-2
ATSDLHGTSVGGTQY,TRBJ2-5,TRBV24-1
ATSDSGVPTF,TRBJ1-1,TRBV24-1
ASSPSGATNEKLF,TRBJ1-4,TRBV5-4
ASKPPRDYGYT,TRBJ1-2,TRBV6-1
ASSSVMGTGELF,TRBJ2-2,TRBV5-1
ASSVGHLNTEAF,TRBJ1-1,TRBV7-9
ASSPSQGPAGETQY,TRBJ2-5,TRBV18
ASRGLAGLEQY,TRBJ2-7,TRBV2
ASTLSGTYNEQF,TRBJ2-1,TRBV27
ASSSGRYNEQF,TRBJ2-1,TRBV28
ASSYSSGVPGELF,TRBJ2-2,TRBV6-5
ATSDSALGGYYDYT,TRBJ1-2,TRBV24-1
ASSPSWDTIGKAF,TRBJ1-1,TRBV18
ASSEGIYGTGAPGNTIY,TRBJ1-3,TRBV25-1
ASSLGGGVD,TRBJ2-1,TRBV3-1
ASSYGQGASYEQY,TRBJ2-7,TRBV6-5
ASTTGGGGEQY,TRBJ2-7,TRBV27
AISDPGLAGYNEQF,TRBJ2-1,TRBV10-3
ASRGTGGVEAF,TRBJ1-1,TRBV2
SVLSGHSYEQY,TRBJ2-7,TRBV20-1
ASSPRTGSVTSEAF,TRBJ1-1,TRBV5-4
AIKTGGGLTNGYT,TRBJ1-2,TRBV28
ASSLESGNTEAF,TRBJ1-1,TRBV11-3
ASSNRQGKETQY,TRBJ2-5,TRBV11-3
ASSGTTGRSGTQGTQY,TRBJ2-5,TRBV12-3/TRBV12-4
AINPHGGGDTGELF,TRBJ2-2,TRBV10-3
SASPSI,TRBJ1-5,TRBV20-1
ASSQRFPEETQY,TRBJ2-5,TRBV3-1
ASNWAGANYNEQF,TRBJ2-1,TRBV12-3/TRBV12-4
SATGPNQPQH,TRBJ1-5,TRBV29-1
ASSLAAPQETQY,TRBJ2-5,TRBV7-9
ASSFGSTYEQY,TRBJ2-7,TRBV11-3
ASSEGTGPLEQY,TRBJ2-7,TRBV6-1
ASSLSLSGANVLT,TRBJ2-6,TRBV5-1
ATAGPQETQY,TRBJ2-5,TRBV10-3
ASSIAGTGANVLT,TRBJ2-6,TRBV19
ASSLVGAAAGNTIY,TRBJ1-3,TRBV5-1
ASSSPGQGTNSPLH,TRBJ1-6,TRBV5-6
ASSLKGEKLF,TRBJ1-4,TRBV6-1
SAIGKGPIDYNEQF,TRBJ2-1,TRBV20-1
ASSPVRGFDTEAF,TRBJ1-1,TRBV2
ASSQTETSDPRETQY,TRBJ2-5,TRBV7-2
ASRVGGVETQY,TRBJ2-5,TRBV28
ASSSLRTNF,TRBJ2-1,TRBV6-2/TRBV6-3
ASSRDRGRGNTIY,TRBJ1-3,TRBV10-2
ASSLVGAQY,TRBJ2-3,TRBV12-3/TRBV12-4
ASSPIQREGRYEQY,TRBJ2-7,TRBV11-3